This TCR beta chain was found in a study of T cells in localized non-small cell lung cancer. Findings of the study overall: Uninvolved adjacent lung had the highest recorded T cell clonality, with tumor below it.

On this clone: Antigen: not known.

Data came from immunoSEQ multiplex PCR; TCRdb stores just in-frame clones and leaves some out. The sample lists fewer than 35,000 clones, approximately 81% occurring once. CDR1 and CDR2 from the germline V gene are SGHAT and FQNNGV. Trimming took off 7 bases at V and 5 bases at J, with 21 bases between the two ends. This CDR3 has 16 amino acids. This clonotype was obtained from a male donor at least 60 years old with stage II squamous cell lung carcinoma. The rearrangement links TRBV11-2 to TRBJ2-1, with TRBD2 as a possible D gene (6 bases). The sample in question was peripheral blood, obtained before any cancer treatment. The CDR3 bases are TGTGCCAGCATTCCGTTTCTAGGGACTGACAACAATGAGCAGTTCTTC. This gives the protein CASIPFLGTDNNEQFF.